This TCR beta chain came from a study of T cell responses to AZD1222 COVID-19 vaccine. Study-wide results and limits: The study reported that nearly half of spike-specific TCRs target unmutated variant regions.

Libraries were prepared by immunoSEQ multiplex PCR; TCRdb keeps only in-frame clonotypes and omits some of them. This table holds about 180,000 clones, roughly 93% found once. The CDR3 is 15 residues long. V lost 5 bases to trimming and J lost 0 bases, with 10 bases between them. Germline assignment: CDR1 SGHTA and CDR2 FQGTGA. Note on this clone: Its antigen is still unknown.

The sequences come from peripheral blood, collected 28 days after the second dose of the MenACWY control vaccine. The chain links TRBV7-3 to TRBJ2-2, with D unclear. This TCR was sampled from an adult who received the MenACWY meningococcal vaccine as a control. The chain's CDR3 is CASSPANANTGELFF. CDR3 sequence (DNA): TGTGCCAGCAGCCCGGCGAACGCGAACACCGGGGAGCTGTTTTTT. The whole variable domain, remainder taken from reference TRBV7-3 and TRBJ2-2, is GAGVSQTPSNKVTEKGKYVELRCDPISGHTALYWYRQSLGQGPEFLIYFQGTGAADDSGLPNDRFFAVRPEGSVSTLKIQRTERGDSAVYLCASSPANANTGELFFGEGSRLTVL.